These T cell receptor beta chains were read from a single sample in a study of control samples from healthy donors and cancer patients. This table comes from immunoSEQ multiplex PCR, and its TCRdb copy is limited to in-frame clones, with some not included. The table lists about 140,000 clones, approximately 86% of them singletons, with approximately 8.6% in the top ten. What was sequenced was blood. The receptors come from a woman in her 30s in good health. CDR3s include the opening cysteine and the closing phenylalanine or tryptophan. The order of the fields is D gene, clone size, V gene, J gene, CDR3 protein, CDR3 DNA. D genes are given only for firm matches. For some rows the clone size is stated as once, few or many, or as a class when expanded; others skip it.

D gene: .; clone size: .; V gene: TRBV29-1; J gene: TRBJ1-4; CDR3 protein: CSAQKGGDEKLFF; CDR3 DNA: TGCAGCGCACAAAAAGGAGGCGATGAAAAACTGTTTTTT
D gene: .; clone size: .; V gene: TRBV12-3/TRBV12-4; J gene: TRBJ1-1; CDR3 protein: CASSSRGPFEAFF; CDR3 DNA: TGTGCCAGCAGTTCTCGCGGACCTTTTGAAGCTTTCTTT
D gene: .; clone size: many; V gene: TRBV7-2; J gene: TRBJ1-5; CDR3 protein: CASSLWENQPQHF; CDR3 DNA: TGTGCCAGCAGCTTATGGGAAAATCAGCCCCAGCATTTT
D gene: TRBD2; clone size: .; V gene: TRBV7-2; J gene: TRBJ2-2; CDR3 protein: CASSLARLAGFLTGELFF; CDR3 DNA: TGTGCCAGCAGCTTAGCGAGGCTAGCGGGATTTCTGACCGGGGAGCTGTTTTTT
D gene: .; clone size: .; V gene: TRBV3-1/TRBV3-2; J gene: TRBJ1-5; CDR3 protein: CASSQRGEDQPQHF; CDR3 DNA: TGTGCCAGCAGCCAAAGGGGAGAAGATCAGCCCCAGCATTTT
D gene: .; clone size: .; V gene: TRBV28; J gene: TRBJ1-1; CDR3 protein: CASSLFARPNTEAFF; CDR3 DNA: TGTGCCAGCAGTTTATTTGCCAGGCCGAACACTGAAGCTTTCTTT
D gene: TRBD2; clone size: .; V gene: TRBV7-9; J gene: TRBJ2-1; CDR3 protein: CASSTTPGLVMSSYNEQFF; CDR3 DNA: TGTGCCAGCAGTACTACTCCGGGACTAGTGATGAGCTCCTACAATGAGCAGTTCTTC
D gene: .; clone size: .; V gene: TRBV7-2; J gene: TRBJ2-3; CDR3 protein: CASSLDTGDASTDTQYF; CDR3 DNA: TGTGCCAGCAGCTTAGATACGGGGGACGCTAGCACAGATACGCAGTATTTT
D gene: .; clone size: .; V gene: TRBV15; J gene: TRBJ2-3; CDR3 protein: CATSRGDSGLPDTQYF; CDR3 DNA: TGTGCCACCAGCAGAGGGGACTCCGGCCTCCCAGATACGCAGTATTTT
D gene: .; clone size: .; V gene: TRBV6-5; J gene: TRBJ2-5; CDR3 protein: CASSLREAETQYF; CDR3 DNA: TGTGCCAGCAGCCTCAGGGAGGCGGAGACCCAGTACTTC
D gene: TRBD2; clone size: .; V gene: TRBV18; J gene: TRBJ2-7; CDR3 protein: CASSPSASGPIEQYF; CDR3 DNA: TGTGCCAGCTCACCGTCGGCTAGCGGCCCAATCGAGCAGTACTTC
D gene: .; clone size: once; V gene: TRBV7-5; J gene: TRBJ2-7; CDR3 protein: CVRSSREASGSSYEQYF; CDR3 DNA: TGTGTCAGAAGCTCCCGGGAGGCTAGCGGGAGCTCCTACGAGCAGTACTTC
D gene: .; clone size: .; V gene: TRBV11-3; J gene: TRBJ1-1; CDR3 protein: CASSLGTHKEAFF; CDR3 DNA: TGTGCCAGCAGCTTAGGGACTCACAAAGAAGCTTTCTTT
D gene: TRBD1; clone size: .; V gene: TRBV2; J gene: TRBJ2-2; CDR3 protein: CASIRDRGNTGELFF; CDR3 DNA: TGTGCCAGCATCCGGGACAGGGGGAACACCGGGGAGCTGTTTTTT
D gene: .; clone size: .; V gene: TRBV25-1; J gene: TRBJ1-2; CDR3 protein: CASSEYPTGGLIGYTF; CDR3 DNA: TGTGCCAGCAGTGAATATCCCACCGGCGGGTTAATCGGTTACACCTTC
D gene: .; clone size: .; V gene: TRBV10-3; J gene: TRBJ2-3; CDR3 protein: CAISDRDTDTQYF; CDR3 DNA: TGTGCCATCAGTGACAGAGACACAGATACGCAGTATTTT
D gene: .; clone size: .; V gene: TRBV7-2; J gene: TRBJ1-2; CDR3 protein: CASSPDRNYGYTF; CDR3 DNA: TGTGCCAGCAGCCCCGACAGGAACTATGGCTACACCTTC
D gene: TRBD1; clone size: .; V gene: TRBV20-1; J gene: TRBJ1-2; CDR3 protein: CSASPTLDREGGYTF; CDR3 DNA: TGCAGTGCTAGTCCAACCCTCGACAGGGAGGGCGGCTACACCTTC
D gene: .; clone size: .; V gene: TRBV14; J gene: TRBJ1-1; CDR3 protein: CASRPIVGGAAEAFF; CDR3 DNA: TGTGCCAGCAGGCCCATAGTAGGGGGGGCTGCTGAAGCTTTCTTT
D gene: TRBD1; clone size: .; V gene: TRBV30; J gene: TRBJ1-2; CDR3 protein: CAWMDRAGGNYGYTF; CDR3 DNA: TGTGCCTGGATGGACAGGGCAGGGGGTAACTATGGCTACACCTTC
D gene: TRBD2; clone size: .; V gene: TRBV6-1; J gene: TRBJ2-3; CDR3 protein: CASSGRTSGRTDTQYF; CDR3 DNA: TGTGCCAGCAGTGGACGGACTAGCGGCCGCACAGATACGCAGTATTTT
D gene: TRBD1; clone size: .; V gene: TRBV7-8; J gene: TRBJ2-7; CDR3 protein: CASSFPDRDEQYF; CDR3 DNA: TGTGCCAGCAGCTTCCCGGACAGGGACGAGCAGTACTTC
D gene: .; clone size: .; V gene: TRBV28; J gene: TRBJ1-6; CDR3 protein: CASSLGNGLHF; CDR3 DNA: TGTGCCAGCAGTTTAGGGAACGGGCTCCACTTT
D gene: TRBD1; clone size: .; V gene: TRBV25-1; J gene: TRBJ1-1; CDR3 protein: CASSAGGTEAFF; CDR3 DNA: TGTGCCAGCAGTGCAGGGGGCACTGAAGCTTTCTTT
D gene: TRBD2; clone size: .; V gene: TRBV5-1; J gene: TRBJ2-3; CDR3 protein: CASSSALAGDTDTQYF; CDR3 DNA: TGCGCCAGCAGCTCGGCGCTAGCGGGAGACACAGATACGCAGTATTTT
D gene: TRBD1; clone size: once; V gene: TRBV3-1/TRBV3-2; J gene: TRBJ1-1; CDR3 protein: CASSQWDRGDAFF; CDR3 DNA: TGTGCCAGCAGCCAATGGGACAGGGGGGATGCTTTCTTT
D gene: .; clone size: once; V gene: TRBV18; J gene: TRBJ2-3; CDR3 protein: CASSPVAGSSDTQYF; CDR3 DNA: TGTGCCAGCTCACCAGTGGCAGGTTCATCAGATACGCAGTATTTT
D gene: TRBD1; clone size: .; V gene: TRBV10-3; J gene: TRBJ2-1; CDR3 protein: CAIRAGTDIYNEQFF; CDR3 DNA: TGTGCCATCAGAGCCGGGACAGATATCTACAATGAGCAGTTCTTC
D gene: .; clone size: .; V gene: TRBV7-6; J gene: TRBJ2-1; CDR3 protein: CASSLNSGDYNEQFF; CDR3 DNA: TGTGCCAGCAGCTTGAACAGCGGAGACTACAATGAGCAGTTCTTC
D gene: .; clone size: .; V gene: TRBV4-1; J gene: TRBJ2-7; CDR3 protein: CASSQGWTEQYF; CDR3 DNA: TGCGCCAGCAGCCAAGGGTGGACCGAGCAGTACTTC
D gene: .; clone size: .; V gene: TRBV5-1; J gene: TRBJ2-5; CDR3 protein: CASSLEGRGETQYF; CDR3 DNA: TGCGCCAGCAGCTTGGAGGGGCGCGGGGAGACCCAGTACTTC
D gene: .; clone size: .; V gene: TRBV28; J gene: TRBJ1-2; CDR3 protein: CASSFIGGGDYGYTF; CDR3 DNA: TGTGCCAGCAGTTTTATTGGGGGGGGCGACTATGGCTACACCTTC
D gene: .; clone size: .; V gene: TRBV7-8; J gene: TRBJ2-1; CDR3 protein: CASSSPSASSYNEQFF; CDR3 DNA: TGTGCCAGCAGCTCGCCTAGCGCTAGCTCCTACAATGAGCAGTTCTTC
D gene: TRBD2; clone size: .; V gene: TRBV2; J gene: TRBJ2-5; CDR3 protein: CASSERTSGILRETQYF; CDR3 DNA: TGTGCCAGCAGCGAGCGGACTAGCGGGATCCTCCGGGAGACCCAGTACTTC
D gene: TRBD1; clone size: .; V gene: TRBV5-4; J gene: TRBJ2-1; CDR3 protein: CASSSLGTGSLF; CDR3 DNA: TGTGCCAGCAGCTCACTCGGGACAGGGTCGCTCTTC
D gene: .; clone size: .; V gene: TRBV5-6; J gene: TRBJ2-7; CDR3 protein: CASSLGGRISYEQYF; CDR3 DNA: TGTGCCAGCAGCTTGGGTGGGAGGATCTCCTACGAGCAGTACTTC
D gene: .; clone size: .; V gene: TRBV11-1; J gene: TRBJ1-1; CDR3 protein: CASSSQTNTEAFF; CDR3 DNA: TGTGCCAGCAGCTCCCAAACGAACACTGAAGCTTTCTTT
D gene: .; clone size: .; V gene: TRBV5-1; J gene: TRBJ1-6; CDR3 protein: CASSLESANSPLHF; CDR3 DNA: TGCGCCAGCAGCTTGGAATCAGCAAATTCACCCCTCCACTTT
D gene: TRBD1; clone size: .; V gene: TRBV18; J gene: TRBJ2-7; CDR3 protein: CASSPGQGRDWRYF; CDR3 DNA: TGTGCCAGCTCCCCGGGACAGGGAAGAGATTGGCGGTACTTC
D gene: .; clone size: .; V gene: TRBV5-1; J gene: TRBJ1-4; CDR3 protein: CASSLGRTDEKLFF; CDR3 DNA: TGCGCCAGCAGCTTGGGGCGAACGGATGAAAAACTGTTTTTT
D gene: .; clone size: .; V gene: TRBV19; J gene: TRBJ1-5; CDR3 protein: CASSNLDRPGLEPQHF; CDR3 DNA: TGTGCCAGTAGTAACCTCGACAGGCCGGGACTTGAGCCCCAGCATTTT
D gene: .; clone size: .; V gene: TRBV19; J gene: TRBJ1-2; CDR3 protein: CASSTDLYGYTF; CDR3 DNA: TGTGCCAGTAGTACGGACTTGTATGGCTACACCTTC
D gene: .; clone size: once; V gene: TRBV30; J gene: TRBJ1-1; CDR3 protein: CAWSDLGGGTEAFF; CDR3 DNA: TGTGCCTGGAGTGACTTAGGGGGAGGCACTGAAGCTTTCTTT
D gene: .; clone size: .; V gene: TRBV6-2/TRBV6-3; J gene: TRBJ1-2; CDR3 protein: CASSPTEDYYGYTF; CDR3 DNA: TGTGCCAGCAGTCCGACGGAAGATTACTATGGCTACACCTTC
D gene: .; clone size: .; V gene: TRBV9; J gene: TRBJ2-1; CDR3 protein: CASSVEVDRSWNEQFF; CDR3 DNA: TGTGCCAGCAGCGTAGAGGTAGACCGGAGTTGGAATGAGCAGTTCTTC
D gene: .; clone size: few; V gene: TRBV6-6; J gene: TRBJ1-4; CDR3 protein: CASSRRGGRINEKLFF; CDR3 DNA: TGTGCCAGCAGTCGAAGGGGCGGTCGGATTAATGAAAAACTGTTTTTT
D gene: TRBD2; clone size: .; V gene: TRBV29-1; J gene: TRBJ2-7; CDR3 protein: CSVEKGGRTPREQYF; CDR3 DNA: TGCAGCGTTGAAAAGGGCGGGAGGACTCCCCGGGAGCAGTACTTC
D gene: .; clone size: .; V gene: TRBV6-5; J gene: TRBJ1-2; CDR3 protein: CASSPARNYGYTF; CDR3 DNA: TGTGCCAGCAGTCCCGCCCGAAACTATGGCTACACCTTC
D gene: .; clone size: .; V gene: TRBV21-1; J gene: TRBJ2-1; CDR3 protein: CASSKVGRGNAYNEQFF; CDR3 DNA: .
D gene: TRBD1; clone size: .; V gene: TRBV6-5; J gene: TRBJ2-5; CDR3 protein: CASTASGGTQYF; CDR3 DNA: TGTGCCAGCACCGCCTCAGGGGGGACCCAGTACTTC
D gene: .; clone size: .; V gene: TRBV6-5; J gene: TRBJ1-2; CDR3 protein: CASSYSQGGYGYTF; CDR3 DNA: TGTGCCAGCAGTTACTCACAGGGAGGGTATGGCTACACCTTC